One and the same sample provided the 19 T cell receptor beta chains below, sequenced in a study of T cell repertoires in cytomegalovirus infection. From the reads, TCRdb called clonotypes with MiXCR, one entry per CDR3 protein. Of around 450,000 distinct CDR3 sequences detected, 30% to 40% appear once; the ten largest clones hold roughly an eighth. Material for sequencing was PBMCs. Source of these receptors: a human donor in good health (CMV status not recorded). Some clones in this sample may be carry-over from other donors' samples.

The table lists this clonotype with a count of one. The rearrangement links TRBV6-8 to TRBJ2-2; 10 nucleotides line up with TRBD2. The CDR3 sequence is 15 residues long. Trimming took 2 bases from V and 5 from J; bases not matched to a gene: 2. CDR1 MNHGY and CDR2 SAAAGT come from the germline V gene. This CDR3 is CASSYQRGGTGELFF. In DNA form, the CDR3 reads TGTGCCAGCAGTTACCAGCGGGGGGGAACCGGGGAGCTGTTTTTT.

The chain is built from TRBV6-8 and TRBJ1-4, with a possible D match to TRBD1 (5 bases). The CDR3 covers 16 residues. V lost 2 bases and J lost 0, with 10 bases in between. Germline-derived CDR1 and CDR2 are MNHGY and SAAAGT. DNA for the CDR3: TGTGCCAGCAGTTACCAGGGACGGACAACTAATGAAAAACTGTTTTTT. Its protein product is CASSYQGRTTNEKLFF.

DNA for the CDR3: TGTGCCTGGTGGGGTGGGAGGAACACTGAAGCTTTCTTT. Amino acid sequence: CAWWGGRNTEAFF. The V gene is TRBV30, the J gene TRBJ1-1; D is unresolved. V gave up 5 bases and J gave up 1 base, with 11 bases separating them. Germline loops: CDR1 GTSNPN, CDR2 SVGIG (reference sequence). The CDR3 has 13 residues. Looking up the rest from reference TRBV30 and TRBJ1-1 gives the full variable domain: SQTIHQWPATLVQPVGSPLSLECTVEGTSNPNLYWYRQAAGRGLQLLFYSVGIGQISSEVPQNLSASRPQDRQFILSSKKLLLSDSGFYLCAWWGGRNTEAFFGQGTRLTVV.

This clonotype was observed a handful of times. The V gene is TRBV12-3 or TRBV12-4, the J gene TRBJ2-7, with 11 nucleotides matching TRBD1. Trimming cost V 5 bases and J 5 bases; bases outside gene matches: 8. The CDR3 totals 15 residues. CDR3 sequence (DNA): TGTGCCAGCAGTGCGATAGGACAGGGGGCACACGAGCAGTACTTC. The encoded protein is CASSAIGQGAHEQYF.

This clonotype has just a few counts. This rearrangement joins TRBV12-3 or TRBV12-4 to TRBJ1-2; D is possibly TRBD1 (6 bases). V lost 4 bases and J lost 8, with 20 bases in between. The CDR3 contains 15 residues. The CDR3 loop reads CASSYGPGHDGGYTF. The CDR3 nucleotides read TGTGCCAGCAGTTACGGCCCGGGACATGATGGAGGCTACACCTTC.

The chain carries TRBV7-9 and TRBJ1-2; D perhaps matches TRBD1 (6 bases). V was shortened by 1 base and J by 1 base, with 22 bases between the two germline ends. Germline CDR1 reads SEHNR; CDR2 reads FQNEAQ (reference sequence). The CDR3 runs to 19 residues. The CDR3 nucleotides read TGTGCCAGCAGCTTAGAGGGCGGGGGGGCCATCCCGTTTAACTATGGCTACACCTTC. This sequence encodes CASSLEGGGAIPFNYGYTF. Complete variable domain (other parts from reference TRBV7-9 and TRBJ1-2): DTGVSQNPRHKITKRGQNVTFRCDPISEHNRLYWYRQTLGQGPEFLTYFQNEAQLEKSRLLSDRFSAERPKGSFSTLEIQRTEQGDSAMYLCASSLEGGGAIPFNYGYTFGSGTRLTVV.

This clonotype was picked up many times. The CDR3 protein is CASTTYTDTQYF. The CDR3 DNA is TGTGCCAGCACCACCTACACAGATACGCAGTATTTT. The chain employs TRBV12-3 or TRBV12-4 and TRBJ2-3; D uncertain. CDR3 length: 12 residues. Trimming took 7 bases from V and 2 from J, leaving 7 bases between them.

The rearrangement links TRBV4-2 to TRBJ2-7, with D uncertain. The CDR3 is made up of 14 amino acids. The germline gives CDR1 LGHNA, CDR2 YNFKEQ. Trimming stripped 0 bases from V and 0 bases from J, with 6 bases between. This CDR3 is CASSQERNSYEQYF. The CDR3 DNA follows: TGTGCCAGCAGCCAAGAAAGGAACTCCTACGAGCAGTACTTC.

This clonotype was detected only a few times. The V call is TRBV24-1, the J call TRBJ2-2; D not certain. CDR1 is KGHDR, CDR2 SFDVKD, per germline. This CDR3 spans 14 amino acids. V was pared by 4 bases and J by 0 bases, with 5 bases between. CDR3 sequence: CATSDLSNTGELFF. The CDR3 nucleotides are TGTGCCACCAGTGACCTTTCGAACACCGGGGAGCTGTTTTTT.

The V and J genes are TRBV4-1 and TRBJ1-3; no firm D call. From germline, CDR1 is MGHRA and CDR2 YSYEKL. The CDR3 loop spans 17 amino acids. V gave up 0 bases and J gave up 3 bases, with 15 bases separating them. CDR3 sequence (DNA): TGCGCCAGCAGCCAAGATGTGGTCGCCGGGAGTGGAAACACCATATATTTT. Its protein is CASSQDVVAGSGNTIYF.

V gene TRBV6-5 combines with J gene TRBJ1-2; 7 nucleotides agree with TRBD1. This CDR3 comprises 16 residues. CDR1 MNHEY and CDR2 SVGAGI come from the germline V gene. With 4 bases clipped from V and 2 bases from J, the junction kept 10 bases outside the gene matches. CDR3 amino acids: CASSSQADRANYGYTF. The CDR3 nucleotides are TGTGCCAGCAGTTCCCAAGCCGACAGGGCGAACTATGGCTACACCTTC.

The chain links TRBV10-2 to TRBJ1-1, with a weak D call TRBD1 (6 bases). Germline-derived CDR1 and CDR2 are WSHSY and SAAADI. V lost 7 bases and J lost 5, with 14 bases in between. CDR3 length: 13 residues. Here the CDR3 reads CASIWGPGTEAFF. The DNA for the CDR3 is TGCGCCAGCATTTGGGGGCCCGGGACTGAAGCTTTCTTT.

This clonotype has more than one count but fewer than ten. This chain joins TRBV20-1 and TRBJ1-1; 10 bases are shared with TRBD1. Germline-derived CDR1 and CDR2 are DFQATT and SNEGSKA (reference sequence). V lost 0 bases, J lost 4 bases, and 5 bases stayed unmatched. This CDR3 is 15 amino acids long. The CDR3 DNA follows: TGCAGTGCTAGAGAAGACAGGGGGCCGAGCACTGAAGCTTTCTTT. Translation gives CSAREDRGPSTEAFF.

This clonotype was detected a few times. The chain combines TRBV6-1 with TRBJ2-5; 9 nucleotides line up with TRBD1. V lost 5 bases and J lost 5; bases outside the gene matches: 21. The germline CDR1 and CDR2 sequences are MNHNS and SASEGT. This CDR3 comprises 19 residues. The CDR3 reads CASSSTPSRLTGGGETQYF. The DNA of the CDR3 is TGTGCCAGCAGTTCAACCCCCTCACGATTGACAGGGGGGGGCGAGACCCAGTACTTC.

This clonotype appeared many times. The V and J genes are TRBV14 and TRBJ2-1; TRBD2 matches at 12 bases. Germline CDR1 is SGHDN and CDR2 is FVKESK. V trimming: 5 bases; J trimming: 6 bases; junction bases outside the gene matches: 11. CDR3 length: 17 amino acids. This CDR3 reads CASSARLLAGGPNEQFF. CDR3 DNA sequence: TGTGCCAGCAGCGCCCGCCTCCTAGCGGGGGGGCCCAATGAGCAGTTCTTC.

There are a few counts of this clonotype. This chain connects TRBV6-6 to TRBJ2-5; D is perhaps TRBD1 or TRBD2 (5 bases each). The CDR3 extends over 15 amino acids. Germline V lookup: CDR1 MNHNY, CDR2 SVGAGI (reference sequence). V lost 7 bases, J lost 2 bases, and 17 bases lay in between. CDR3 in DNA: TGTGCCAGCACCGAACCGGGACGGAGACAAGAGACCCAGTACTTC. It codes for CASTEPGRRQETQYF.

The chain uses TRBV19 and TRBJ1-3, with 7 bases fitting TRBD1. This CDR3 comprises 15 residues. Looked up from germline, CDR1 is LNHDA and CDR2 is SQIVND (reference sequence). J gave up 2 bases and V 9 bases, and 10 bases lay outside the gene matches. CDR3: CASRDSQLPGNTIYF. CDR3 DNA: TGTGCCAGCAGGGACAGTCAATTACCTGGAAACACCATATATTTT.

The chain employs TRBV18 and TRBJ1-2; tentative D call: TRBD1 (5 bases). Germline V CDR1 and CDR2: KGHSH, LQKENI. Deletions cut 3 bases from V and 0 bases from J, with 11 bases between. The CDR3 is 15 amino acids. CDR3 region: CASSPFGGTNYGYTF. The CDR3, as DNA: TGTGCCAGCTCACCTTTCGGGGGAACTAACTATGGCTACACCTTC.

This clonotype appeared many times. V usage is TRBV7-3 and J usage is TRBJ2-3; 12 bases are shared with TRBD1. V dropped 5 bases and J dropped 0; count of bases not matched to a gene: 6. The CDR3 extends over 17 amino acids. The germline V gene encodes CDR1 SGHTA and CDR2 FQGTGA. The CDR3 loop reads CASSPGQGARSTDTQYF. CDR3 nucleotides: TGTGCCAGCAGCCCGGGACAGGGGGCGCGTAGCACAGATACGCAGTATTTT.